A single sample is the source of the 18 T cell receptor beta chains below, sequenced in a study of molecular identifiers for immune sequencing clone quantification. MiXCR was run by TCRdb on the PCR reads, yielding one entry per CDR3 protein. This sample yields approximately 680,000 distinct CDR3 sequences, of which over 25% are seen a single time; around 0.78% belongs to the top ten. Sequencing used naive CD8+ T cells from blood, with Jurkat cell RNA spiked in. The subset denotes: FACS-sorted CD8+CD4-CCR7+CD45RA+ naive T cells. The source is a human donor in good health. Some libraries in this study had Jurkat cell RNA spiked in.

The chain employs TRBV24-1 and TRBJ1-1; 7 bases are a match to TRBD1. Trimming cost V 2 bases and J 7 bases; bases outside gene matches: 6. This CDR3 has 14 amino acids. Germline values: CDR1 KGHDR, CDR2 SFDVKD. The CDR3 coding sequence is TGTGCCACCAGTGATTCGACAGGGCGGGGTGAAGCTTTCTTT. It encodes CATSDSTGRGEAFF.

The rearrangement links TRBV3-2 to TRBJ2-3; the D call of TRBD2 is as the table states it, not checked on the DNA. TRBV3-2 represents a pseudogene. This CDR3 has 17 residues. CDR3 sequence reads: CASSQDVAGIRTDTQYF. CDR3 nucleotide sequence: TGTGCCAGCAGCCAAGACGTAGCGGGGATACGCACAGATACGCAGTATTTT.

With regard to this clonotype: A read error may produce the germline difference seen at one junction end. CDR3 coding DNA: TGTGCCAGCAGCTCGGGGTCCGTCCCCACTGACGCTTTCTTT. Its translation: CASSSGSVPTDAFF. The chain uses TRBV7-9 and TRBJ1-1, with no clear D. This CDR3 is 14 amino acids long. In germline, CDR1 is SEHNR, CDR2 FQNEAQ (reference sequence).

This clonotype was recorded a few times. The chain uses TRBV5-4 and TRBJ2-1; 15 bases line up with TRBD2. Germline assignment: CDR1 SGHNT and CDR2 YYREEE (reference sequence). The J segment lost 6 bases and the V segment lost 0 bases, leaving 4 bases of the junction unmatched. CDR3 length: 17 amino acids. The CDR3 reads CASSLGTSGGAFNEQFF. In DNA form, the CDR3 reads TGTGCCAGCAGCTTGGGGACTAGCGGGGGGGCCTTCAATGAGCAGTTCTTC.

This clonotype was seen a handful of times. A much bigger clone sits one base away, suggesting this may be a read error. The chain has TRBV5-6 and TRBJ2-7; TRBD2 is a possible D gene (6 bases). This CDR3 has 13 amino acids. The germline gives CDR1 SGHDT, CDR2 YYEEEE. Trimming pared 3 bases from V and 3 bases from J, leaving 10 bases between. CDR3 loop: CASSSGTCYEQYF. As DNA, the CDR3 is TGTGCCAGCAGCTCCGGGACTTGCTACGAGCAGTACTTC.

This clonotype turned up a few times. The CDR3, as DNA: TGTGCTAGTGGTTTGGTACTTGAGGGGAGCTCCTACAATGAGCAGTTCTTC. It specifies CASGLVLEGSSYNEQFF. The chain has TRBV12-5 and TRBJ2-1; D assignment may be TRBD1 or TRBD2 (5 bases each). The V gene lost 0 bases and the J gene lost 0 bases, with 12 bases spanning the gap. Per the germline V gene, CDR1 is LGHNT and CDR2 is FRNRAP. The CDR3 spans 17 residues.

The V call is TRBV6-5, the J call TRBJ2-1; 8 bases map to TRBD2. In germline, CDR1 is MNHEY, CDR2 SVGAGI. V was clipped by 4 bases and J by 3 bases; unmatched bases: 11. The CDR3 contains 17 residues. CDR3 residues: CASSLSGLAGDYNEQFF. For the CDR3, the DNA is TGTGCCAGCAGTTTGTCAGGTCTAGCGGGCGACTACAATGAGCAGTTCTTC.

This clonotype was counted between two and nine times. The J gene is TRBJ2-1, the V gene TRBV13; 8 positions agree with TRBD2. The CDR3 runs 16 residues. CDR1 and CDR2 (germline): PRHDT, FYEKMQ (reference sequence). The V segment lost 5 bases and the J segment 1 base; nucleotides outside the gene matches: 7. CDR3 in amino acids: CASSLPAGESYNEQFF. CDR3 sequence (DNA): TGTGCCAGCAGCCTCCCAGCGGGAGAATCCTACAATGAGCAGTTCTTC.

The V call is TRBV9, the J call TRBJ2-1; 8 bases match TRBD2. Looked up from germline, CDR1 is SGDLS and CDR2 is YYNGEE. The CDR3 consists of 19 residues. V was pared by 0 bases and J by 0 bases, with 11 bases of the junction left unmatched. CDR3 protein: CASSVGGAGVVSSYNEQFF. Written as DNA, the CDR3 is TGTGCCAGCAGCGTAGGGGGAGCGGGAGTGGTTTCCTCCTACAATGAGCAGTTCTTC.

Regarding this clonotype: Being one base from a much bigger clone, this may be a read error. The CDR3 nucleotides read TGCGCCAGCAGCCAAGAACACAGCTCTGGAAACACCATATATTTT. Translated: CASSQEHSSGNTIYF. The rearrangement joins TRBV4-3 to TRBJ1-3; D gene uncertain. The CDR3 has 15 residues. Looked up from germline, CDR1 is LGHNA and CDR2 is YSLEER. V lost 0 bases to trimming and J lost 0 bases, with 6 bases between them.

The rearrangement joins TRBV3-1 to TRBJ2-3; 9 nucleotides match TRBD1. The CDR3 covers 17 residues. J was trimmed by 3 bases and V by 4 bases; bases with no gene match: 11. Germline V lookup: CDR1 LGHDT, CDR2 YNNKEL (reference sequence). The CDR3 DNA reads as TGTGCCAGCAGCCGCTACAGGGGGCAGGGGTTTACAGATACGCAGTATTTT. It is translated as CASSRYRGQGFTDTQYF.

For this clonotype: This sequence may be a read error, since a much larger clone differs from it by one base. The gene calls are TRBV6-6 and TRBJ2-2; tentative D call: TRBD1 (6 bases). The CDR3 totals 16 residues. Germline V lookup: CDR1 MNHNY, CDR2 SVGAGI (reference sequence). The CDR3 loop is CASSYSDAGDPGELVF. The CDR3 coding sequence is TGTGCCAGCAGTTACTCCGACGCAGGGGATCCCGGGGAGCTGGTTTTT.

The chain links TRBV7-9 to TRBJ2-7, with D possibly being TRBD2 (6 bases). V was trimmed by 5 bases and J by 1 base, leaving 12 bases between them. Germline-derived CDR1 and CDR2 are SEHNR and FQNEAQ (reference sequence). The CDR3 is made up of 14 amino acids. The CDR3 loop reads CASSEPGTSYEQYF. CDR3 DNA: TGTGCCAGCAGCGAACCCGGGACTTCCTACGAGCAGTACTTC.

This clonotype has a count of ten or more. This rearrangement joins TRBV2 to TRBJ2-3, with 11 nucleotides matching TRBD2. Germline CDR1 is SNHLY and CDR2 is FYNNEI. The CDR3 runs to 17 residues. The junction had 14 bases not matched to a gene; V was cut back by 8 bases and J by 4 bases. CDR3 bases: TGTGCCAGCGCTGCTGGAGTGACTAGCGGGACCTCAGATACGCAGTATTTT. Translated: CASAAGVTSGTSDTQYF.

This clonotype was counted a few times. A much larger clone differs from this one at a single base, so this may be a read error. The gene calls are TRBV7-2 and TRBJ1-1; possibly TRBD1 for D (5 bases). CDR1 and CDR2 (germline): SGHTA, FQGNSA. The CDR3 has 16 residues. V lost 1 base, J lost 4 bases, and 16 bases lay in between. Written as DNA, the CDR3 is TGTGCCAGCAGCTTAGGGACAAGGAGGGCTGGCACTGAAGCTTTCTTT. As protein: CASSLGTRRAGTEAFF.

The chain carries TRBV6-2 or TRBV6-3 and TRBJ2-2; 10 bases agree with TRBD2. The junction had 8 bases not matched to a gene; V was cut back by 8 bases and J by 5 bases. This CDR3 contains 15 residues. Germline V gene data show CDR1 as MNHEY and CDR2 as SVGEGT. The CDR3 nucleotides are TGTGCCAGCGACCCTAGCGGGGGACAGACCGGGGAGCTGTTTTTT. Amino acid sequence: CASDPSGGQTGELFF.

This clonotype has just a few counts. The chain has TRBV7-9 and TRBJ2-7; 9 bases map to TRBD1. The CDR3 extends over 17 amino acids. Trimming at V came to 3 bases and at J to 1 base, leaving 10 bases not matched to a gene. Per germline, CDR1 SEHNR and CDR2 FQNEAQ (reference sequence). The CDR3 protein is CASSFVHTGGPSYEQYF. CDR3 sequence (DNA): TGTGCCAGCAGCTTTGTCCATACAGGGGGCCCATCCTACGAGCAGTACTTC.

This clonotype was observed many times. The rearrangement uses TRBV12-3 or TRBV12-4 and TRBJ2-3; 12 nucleotides line up with TRBD2. J was trimmed by 1 base and V by 6 bases; bases with no gene match: 17. This CDR3 has 20 residues. The CDR3 here is CASRPHLLAGGPGRTDTQYF. The CDR3, as DNA: TGTGCCAGCAGGCCTCATCTTCTAGCGGGGGGGCCCGGACGCACAGATACGCAGTATTTT.